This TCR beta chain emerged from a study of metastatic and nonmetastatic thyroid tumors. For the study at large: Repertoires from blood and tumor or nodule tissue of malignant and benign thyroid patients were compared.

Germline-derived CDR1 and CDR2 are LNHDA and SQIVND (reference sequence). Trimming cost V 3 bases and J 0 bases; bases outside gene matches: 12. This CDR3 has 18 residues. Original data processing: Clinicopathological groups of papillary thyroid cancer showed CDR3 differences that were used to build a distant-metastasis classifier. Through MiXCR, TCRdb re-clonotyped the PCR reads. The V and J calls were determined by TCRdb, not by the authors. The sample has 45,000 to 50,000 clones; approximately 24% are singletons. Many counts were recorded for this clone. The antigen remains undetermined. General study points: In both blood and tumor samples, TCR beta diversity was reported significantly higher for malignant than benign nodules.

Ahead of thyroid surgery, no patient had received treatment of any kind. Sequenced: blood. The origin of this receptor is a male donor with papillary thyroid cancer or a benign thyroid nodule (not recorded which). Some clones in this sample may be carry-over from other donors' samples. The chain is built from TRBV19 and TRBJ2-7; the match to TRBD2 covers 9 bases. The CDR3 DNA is TGTGCCAGTAGTATCAATAGCGGGAGCGCCGACCACTCCTACGAGCAGTACTTC. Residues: CASSINSGSADHSYEQYF.